Listed below are T cell receptor beta chains from one sample, sequenced in a study of beta chain features in type 1 diabetes. Sequencing used immunoSEQ multiplex PCR; TCRdb keeps in-frame clones, though not all of them. This table holds approximately 40,000 clones, roughly 50% found once. Sequenced material: stem cell memory CD4+ T cells from blood. These receptor sequences come from a woman aged 30 to 39 in good health. Both conserved end residues are trimmed from each CDR3. A D gene is named only where the DNA matches it firmly.

D | V | CDR3
TRBD1 | TRBV7-9 | ASSLGQGKNIQY
NA | TRBV5-4 | ASSRAVGGVTEAF
NA | TRBV4-3 | ASSQAFRDGYT
TRBD2 | TRBV5-6 | ASSLSGRITYNEQF
NA | TRBV21-1 | ASSTRSNVGFEQY
TRBD2 | TRBV28 | ASSFLAGGSYEQY
TRBD2 | TRBV29-1 | SVLPRTSGSLGETQY
TRBD1 | TRBV19 | ASRRQGSGDTQY
TRBD2 | TRBV2 | ASSLLAGGTDTQY
TRBD2 | TRBV11-2 | ASSLLIAGAETQY
TRBD2 | TRBV4-2 | ASSPRFGLAGEIAKNIQY
NA | TRBV28 | ASSLEVAGANVLT
NA | TRBV7-8 | ASSFRVSTDTQY
NA | TRBV7-3 | ASSLQMGSPFYNEQF
TRBD2 | TRBV2 | APPGGVSGTTYNEQF
TRBD2 | TRBV5-1 | ASSSTLAGRGLETQY
NA | TRBV6-5 | ASSYPGGNQPQH
TRBD2 | TRBV7-2 | ASSGGLAGVGNTGELF
TRBD1 | TRBV18 | ASSLGQGDYGYT
TRBD1 | TRBV4-3 | ASSQGQGVNTGELF
NA | TRBV27 | ASSKEQVRKQF
NA | TRBV7-2 | ASSLEGLARF
NA | TRBV28 | ASSFLNSRGEKLF
TRBD1 | TRBV7-9 | AVTDRATSNEKLF
TRBD2 | TRBV28 | ASKTHSISGRSRNEQF
NA | TRBV5-4 | ASSLELEPNEQF
TRBD2 | TRBV7-3 | ASSRLAGSFDEQF